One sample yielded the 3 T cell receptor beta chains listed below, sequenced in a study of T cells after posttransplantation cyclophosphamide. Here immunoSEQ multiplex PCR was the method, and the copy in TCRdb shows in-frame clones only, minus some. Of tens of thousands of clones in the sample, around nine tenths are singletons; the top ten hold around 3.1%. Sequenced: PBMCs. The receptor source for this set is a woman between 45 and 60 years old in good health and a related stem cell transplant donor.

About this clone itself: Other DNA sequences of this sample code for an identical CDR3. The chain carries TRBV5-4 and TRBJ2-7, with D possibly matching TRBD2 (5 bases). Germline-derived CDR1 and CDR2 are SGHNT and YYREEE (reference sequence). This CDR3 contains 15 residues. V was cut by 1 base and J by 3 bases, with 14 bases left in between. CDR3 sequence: CASSLRKADIYEQYF. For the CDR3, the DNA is TGTGCCAGCAGCTTGAGGAAAGCGGATATCTACGAGCAGTACTTC.

CDR3 protein: CASSLTSGGGTDTQYF. The CDR3 region has the DNA TGTGCCAGCAGTTTAACTAGCGGAGGGGGGACAGATACGCAGTATTTT. The chain links TRBV27 to TRBJ2-3; TRBD2 matches at 8 bases. The J segment lost 3 bases and the V segment lost 2 bases, leaving 7 bases of the junction unmatched. The V gene's germline CDR1 is MNHEY and CDR2 SMNVEV (reference sequence). The CDR3 extends over 16 amino acids.

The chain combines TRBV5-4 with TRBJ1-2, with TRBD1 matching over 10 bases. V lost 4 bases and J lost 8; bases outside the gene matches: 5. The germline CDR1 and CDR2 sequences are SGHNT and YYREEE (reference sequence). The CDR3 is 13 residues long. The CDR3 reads CASSPDRGEGYTF. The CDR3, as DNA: TGTGCCAGCAGCCCGGACAGGGGGGAGGGCTACACCTTC.